This T cell receptor (beta chain) was identified during a study of T cells after yellow fever vaccination. In making TCR cDNA, 5'RACE template switching added a universal primer site and UMIs to it. Each CDR3 protein gets one entry after TCRdb re-called the 5' RACE reads with MiXCR. The table has a few hundred thousand distinct CDR3 sequences, 6.5% to 8.5% seen once. This CDR3 spans 13 amino acids. V lost 4 bases to trimming and J lost 6 bases, with 14 bases between them. Germline CDR1 is SGHRS and CDR2 is YFSETQ. This clonotype was seen ten or more times. The receptor's source is a man aged 30 to 45 who received the YFV17D yellow fever vaccine. The chain combines TRBV5-1 with TRBJ2-7, with D hard to call. The source was CD4+ T cells sorted from PBMCs, collected 15 days after the yellow fever booster vaccination. CDR3 in amino acids: CASSLQVMGEQYF. The CDR3 coding sequence is TGCGCCAGCAGCCTCCAGGTGATGGGCGAGCAGTACTTC.